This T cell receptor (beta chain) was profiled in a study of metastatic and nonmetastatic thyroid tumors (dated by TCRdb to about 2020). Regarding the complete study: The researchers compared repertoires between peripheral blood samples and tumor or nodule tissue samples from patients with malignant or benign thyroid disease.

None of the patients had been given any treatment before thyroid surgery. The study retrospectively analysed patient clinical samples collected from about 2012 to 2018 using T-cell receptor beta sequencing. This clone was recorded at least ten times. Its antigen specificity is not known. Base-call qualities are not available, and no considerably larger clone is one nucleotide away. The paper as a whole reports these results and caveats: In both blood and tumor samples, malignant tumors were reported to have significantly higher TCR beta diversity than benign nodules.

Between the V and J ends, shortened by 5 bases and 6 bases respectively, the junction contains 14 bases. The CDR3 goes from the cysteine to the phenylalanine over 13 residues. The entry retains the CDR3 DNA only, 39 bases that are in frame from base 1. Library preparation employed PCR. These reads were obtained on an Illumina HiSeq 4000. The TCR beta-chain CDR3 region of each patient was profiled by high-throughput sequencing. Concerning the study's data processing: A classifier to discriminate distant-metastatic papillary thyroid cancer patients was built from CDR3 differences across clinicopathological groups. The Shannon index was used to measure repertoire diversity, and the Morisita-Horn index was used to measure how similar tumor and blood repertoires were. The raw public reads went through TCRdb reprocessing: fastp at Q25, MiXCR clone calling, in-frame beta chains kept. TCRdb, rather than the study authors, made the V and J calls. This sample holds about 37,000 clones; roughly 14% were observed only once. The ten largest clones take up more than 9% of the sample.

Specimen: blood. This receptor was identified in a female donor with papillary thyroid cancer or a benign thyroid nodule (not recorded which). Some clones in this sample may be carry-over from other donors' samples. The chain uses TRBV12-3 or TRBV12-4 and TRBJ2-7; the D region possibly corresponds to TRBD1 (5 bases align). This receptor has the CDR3 CASSKASGLEQYF. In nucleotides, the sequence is TGTGCCAGCAGTAAAGCGTCAGGGCTCGAGCAGTACTTC.